This TCR beta chain comes out of a study of blood T cell repertoires in COVID-19. In the study overall: Two negative PCRs, clearance, or symptom resolution were required of recovered Cohort 3 donors. Acute-phase and convalescent COVID-19 samples originated in the United States, Italy and Spain.

Individuals aged about 18 to 90 years were recruited from approximately 24 US areas. The repertoire was sequenced with immunoSEQ multiplex PCR; TCRdb's copy has only in-frame clones and lacks some. Of hundreds of thousands of clones in the sample, about nine tenths were seen once. The germline V gene encodes CDR1 LGHDT and CDR2 YNNKEL (reference sequence). The CDR3 has 14 residues. V lost 0 bases and J lost 7, with 12 bases in between. This TCR was sampled from a woman in her forties or fifties in a cohort exposed to, infected with or recovered from COVID-19 (not recorded which). The specimen sequenced was PBMCs or T cells enriched from blood (not recorded which). The chain employs TRBV3-1 (or the pseudogene TRBV3-2) and TRBJ1-2; no reliable D call. The CDR3, as DNA: TGTGCCAGCAGCCAAGATACCGGGTTAGTTGGCTACACCTTC. Translating it yields CASSQDTGLVGYTF.